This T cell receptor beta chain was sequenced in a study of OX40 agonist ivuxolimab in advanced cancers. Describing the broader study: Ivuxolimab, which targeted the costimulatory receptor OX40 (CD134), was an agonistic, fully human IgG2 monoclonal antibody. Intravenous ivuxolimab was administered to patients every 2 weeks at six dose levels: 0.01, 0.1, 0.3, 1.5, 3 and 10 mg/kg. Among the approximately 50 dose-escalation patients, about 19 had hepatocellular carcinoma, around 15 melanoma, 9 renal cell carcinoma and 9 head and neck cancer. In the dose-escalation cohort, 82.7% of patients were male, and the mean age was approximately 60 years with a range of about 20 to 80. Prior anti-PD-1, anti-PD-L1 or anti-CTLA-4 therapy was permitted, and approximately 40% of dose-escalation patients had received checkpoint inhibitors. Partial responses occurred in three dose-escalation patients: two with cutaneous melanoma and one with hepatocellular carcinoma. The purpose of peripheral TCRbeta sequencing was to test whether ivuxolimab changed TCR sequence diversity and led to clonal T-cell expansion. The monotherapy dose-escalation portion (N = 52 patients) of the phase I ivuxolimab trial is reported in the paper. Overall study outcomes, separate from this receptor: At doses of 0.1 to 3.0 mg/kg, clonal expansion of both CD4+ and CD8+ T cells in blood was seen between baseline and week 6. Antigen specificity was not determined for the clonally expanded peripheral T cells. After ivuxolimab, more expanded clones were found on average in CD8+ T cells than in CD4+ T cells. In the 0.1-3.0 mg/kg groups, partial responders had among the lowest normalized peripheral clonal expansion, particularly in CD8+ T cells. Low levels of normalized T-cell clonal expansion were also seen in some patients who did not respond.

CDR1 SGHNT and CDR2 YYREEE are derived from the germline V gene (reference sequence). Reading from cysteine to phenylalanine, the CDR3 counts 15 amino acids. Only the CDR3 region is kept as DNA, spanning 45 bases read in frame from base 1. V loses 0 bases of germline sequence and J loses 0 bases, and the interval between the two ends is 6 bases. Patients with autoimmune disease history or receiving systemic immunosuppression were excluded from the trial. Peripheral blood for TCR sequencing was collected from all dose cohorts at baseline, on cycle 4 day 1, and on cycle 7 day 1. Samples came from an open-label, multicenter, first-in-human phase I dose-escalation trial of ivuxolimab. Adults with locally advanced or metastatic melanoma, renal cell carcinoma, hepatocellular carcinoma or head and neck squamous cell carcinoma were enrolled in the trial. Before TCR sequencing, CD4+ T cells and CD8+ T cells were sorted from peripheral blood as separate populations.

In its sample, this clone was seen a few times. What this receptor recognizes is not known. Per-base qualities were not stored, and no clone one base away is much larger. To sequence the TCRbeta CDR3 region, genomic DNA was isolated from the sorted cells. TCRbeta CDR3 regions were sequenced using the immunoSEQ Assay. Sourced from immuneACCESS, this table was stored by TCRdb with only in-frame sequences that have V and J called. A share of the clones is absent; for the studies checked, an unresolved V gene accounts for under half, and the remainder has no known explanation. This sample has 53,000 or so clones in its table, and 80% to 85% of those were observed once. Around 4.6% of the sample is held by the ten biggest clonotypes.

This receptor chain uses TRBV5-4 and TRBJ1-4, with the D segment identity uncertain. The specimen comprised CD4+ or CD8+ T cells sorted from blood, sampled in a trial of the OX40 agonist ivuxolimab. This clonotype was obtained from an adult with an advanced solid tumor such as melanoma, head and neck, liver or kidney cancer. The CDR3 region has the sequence CASSLAAATNEKLFF. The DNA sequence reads TGTGCCAGCAGCTTGGCGGCGGCAACTAATGAAAAACTGTTTTTT.